This TCR beta chain was identified during a study of graft-versus-host responses after intestinal transplantation. This clone showed up just once. Antigen unknown. Study results and limitations: GvH clonotypes were identified within recipient marrow, with a subset emerging first in ileum or blood.

Method: immunoSEQ multiplex PCR; TCRdb's copy keeps in-frame clones and lacks some. Found here are tens of thousands of clones, 90% to 95% of them singletons; the top ten hold roughly 0.5%. CDR1 is PRHDT, CDR2 FYEKMQ, per germline (reference sequence). After removal of 0 bases from V and 6 bases from J, the junction contained 1 base not matched to a gene. The CDR3 totals 15 residues. The sequence was obtained from a human donor who received an intestinal transplant. The chain has TRBV13 and TRBJ2-1; 11 nucleotides agree with TRBD2. The specimen was unstimulated CD8+ T cells sorted from spleen or lymph node cells, collected before intestinal transplant. The CDR3 DNA reads as TGTGCCAGCAGCTTAGGGCTAGCGGGAGGCAATGAGCAGTTCTTC. It is translated as CASSLGLAGGNEQFF.